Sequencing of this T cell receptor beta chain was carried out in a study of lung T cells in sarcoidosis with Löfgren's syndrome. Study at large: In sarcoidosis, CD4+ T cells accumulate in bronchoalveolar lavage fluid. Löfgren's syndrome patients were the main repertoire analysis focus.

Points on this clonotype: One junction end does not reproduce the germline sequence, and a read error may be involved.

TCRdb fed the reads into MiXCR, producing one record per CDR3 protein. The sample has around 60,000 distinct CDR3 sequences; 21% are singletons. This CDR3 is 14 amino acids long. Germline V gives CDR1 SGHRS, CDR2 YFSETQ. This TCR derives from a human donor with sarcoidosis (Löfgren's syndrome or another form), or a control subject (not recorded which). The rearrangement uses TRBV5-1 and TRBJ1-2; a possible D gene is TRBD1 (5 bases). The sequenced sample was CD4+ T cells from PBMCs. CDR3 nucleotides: TGCGTCAGCAGCGGCCGGGACCTCACCTATGGCTACACCTTC. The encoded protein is CVSSGRDLTYGYTF.